These 10 T cell receptor beta chains originate from one sample sequenced in a study of glioma-infiltrating T cells after dendritic cell vaccination. Repertoires were generated with immunoSEQ multiplex PCR, while TCRdb's copy carries only in-frame clones and drops some. The sample includes over 90,000 clones, approximately 87% seen only once; the top ten take 2.5% to 3%. The material was blood, obtained before dendritic cell vaccination. These receptors were taken from a human donor with glioblastoma.

This chain connects TRBV11-2 to TRBJ1-5; D perhaps matches TRBD1 (5 bases). CDR1 and CDR2 from the germline V gene are SGHAT and FQNNGV. The CDR3 length is 16 residues. Trimming removed 5 bases at V and 2 bases at J, with 16 bases between. DNA for the CDR3: TGTGCCAGCAGCCCCGGCGGGGGTGAAGGCAATCAGCCCCAGCATTTT. It yields the protein CASSPGGGEGNQPQHF.

The chain combines TRBV18 with TRBJ2-5, with a weak D call TRBD1 (6 bases). Trimming took 2 bases from V and 5 from J, leaving 15 bases between them. The CDR3 spans 15 residues. Germline V gene data show CDR1 as KGHSH and CDR2 as LQKENI. Here the CDR3 reads CASSPENRRGETQYF. The CDR3, as DNA: TGTGCCAGCTCACCAGAAAACCGTAGGGGGGAGACCCAGTACTTC.

This clone has just one count. This rearrangement joins TRBV4-2 to TRBJ2-1; 7 bases agree with TRBD2. The V segment lost 0 bases and the J segment 5 bases; nucleotides outside the gene matches: 4. CDR1 and CDR2 from the germline V gene are LGHNA and YNFKEQ. The CDR3 loop spans 15 amino acids. The chain's CDR3 is CASSQEGGVHNEQFF. DNA of the CDR3: TGTGCCAGCAGCCAAGAGGGGGGGGTACACAATGAGCAGTTCTTC.

The chain couples TRBV5-1 to TRBJ2-5; 10 bases align to TRBD1. Germline CDR1 reads SGHRS; CDR2 reads YFSETQ. The CDR3 is 15 amino acids. With V trimmed by 0 bases and J by 3 bases, 2 bases remained unmatched. The CDR3 nucleotides read TGCGCCAGCAGCTTGGGGGACAGGGGTAAAGAGACCCAGTACTTC. Translated, it gives CASSLGDRGKETQYF.

The chain joins TRBV5-1 to TRBJ1-1, with 7 positions matching TRBD1. The CDR3 consists of 15 residues. V lost 3 bases and J lost 2; bases outside the gene matches: 7. Per the germline V gene, CDR1 is SGHRS and CDR2 is YFSETQ. The CDR3 sequence: CASSSTGLSNTEAFF. CDR3 bases: TGCGCCAGCAGCTCGACAGGGTTAAGCAACACTGAAGCTTTCTTT. Filled out from reference TRBV5-1 and TRBJ1-1, the complete variable domain reads KAGVTQTPRYLIKTRGQQVTLSCSPISGHRSVSWYQQTPGQGLQFLFEYFSETQRNKGNFPGRFSGRQFSNSRSEMNVSTLELGDSALYLCASSSTGLSNTEAFFGQGTRLTVV.

The V gene is TRBV7-2, the J gene TRBJ2-4; D is possibly TRBD1 (5 bases). This CDR3 region has 15 residues. Germline V gene sequence: CDR1 SGHTA, CDR2 FQGNSA. V lost 5 bases and J lost 9, with 20 bases in between. The CDR3 sequence is CASSQPGRERSIQYF. The DNA of the CDR3 is TGTGCCAGCAGCCAGCCGGGCAGGGAAAGGTCCATTCAGTACTTC.

V and J are TRBV7-2 and TRBJ2-3; 15 nucleotides agree with TRBD2. Germline loops: CDR1 SGHTA, CDR2 FQGNSA. J was trimmed by 6 bases and V by 1 base; bases with no gene match: 5. CDR3 length equals 17 residues. Here the CDR3 DNA reads TGTGCCAGCAGCTTAGGGACTAGCGGGGGGGCCAGGGATACGCAGTATTTT. Its protein is CASSLGTSGGARDTQYF.

The gene calls are TRBV7-9 and TRBJ2-2; weak D call: TRBD2 (6 bases). V was cut by 11 bases and J by 7 bases, with 20 bases left in between. CDR1 is SEHNR and CDR2 is FQNEAQ in the germline V gene (reference sequence). This CDR3 is built from 14 residues. CDR3 DNA sequence: TGTGCCCCAGGCGTCGCTAGCGCGGTCGGGGAGCTGTTTTTT. Translating gives CAPGVASAVGELFF.

This clone was observed a few times. The chain couples TRBV21-1 to TRBJ2-7; whether TRBD1, the table's D call, matches the DNA was not checked. TRBV21-1 is reported as a pseudogene. This CDR3 region has 18 residues. CDR3 DNA: TGTGCCAGCGCCGGGGTCAAGGCGCGGGACAGCATCACCTACGAGCAGTACTTC. Translated, it gives CASAGVKARDSITYEQYF.

This rearrangement joins TRBV5-1 to TRBJ2-2; D not resolved. V was shortened by 0 bases and J by 0 bases, with 6 bases between the two germline ends. The CDR3 loop spans 15 amino acids. Looked up from germline, CDR1 is SGHRS and CDR2 is YFSETQ. The CDR3 region has the DNA TGCGCCAGCAGCTTGGAACAAGCGAACACCGGGGAGCTGTTTTTT. Amino acid sequence: CASSLEQANTGELFF.